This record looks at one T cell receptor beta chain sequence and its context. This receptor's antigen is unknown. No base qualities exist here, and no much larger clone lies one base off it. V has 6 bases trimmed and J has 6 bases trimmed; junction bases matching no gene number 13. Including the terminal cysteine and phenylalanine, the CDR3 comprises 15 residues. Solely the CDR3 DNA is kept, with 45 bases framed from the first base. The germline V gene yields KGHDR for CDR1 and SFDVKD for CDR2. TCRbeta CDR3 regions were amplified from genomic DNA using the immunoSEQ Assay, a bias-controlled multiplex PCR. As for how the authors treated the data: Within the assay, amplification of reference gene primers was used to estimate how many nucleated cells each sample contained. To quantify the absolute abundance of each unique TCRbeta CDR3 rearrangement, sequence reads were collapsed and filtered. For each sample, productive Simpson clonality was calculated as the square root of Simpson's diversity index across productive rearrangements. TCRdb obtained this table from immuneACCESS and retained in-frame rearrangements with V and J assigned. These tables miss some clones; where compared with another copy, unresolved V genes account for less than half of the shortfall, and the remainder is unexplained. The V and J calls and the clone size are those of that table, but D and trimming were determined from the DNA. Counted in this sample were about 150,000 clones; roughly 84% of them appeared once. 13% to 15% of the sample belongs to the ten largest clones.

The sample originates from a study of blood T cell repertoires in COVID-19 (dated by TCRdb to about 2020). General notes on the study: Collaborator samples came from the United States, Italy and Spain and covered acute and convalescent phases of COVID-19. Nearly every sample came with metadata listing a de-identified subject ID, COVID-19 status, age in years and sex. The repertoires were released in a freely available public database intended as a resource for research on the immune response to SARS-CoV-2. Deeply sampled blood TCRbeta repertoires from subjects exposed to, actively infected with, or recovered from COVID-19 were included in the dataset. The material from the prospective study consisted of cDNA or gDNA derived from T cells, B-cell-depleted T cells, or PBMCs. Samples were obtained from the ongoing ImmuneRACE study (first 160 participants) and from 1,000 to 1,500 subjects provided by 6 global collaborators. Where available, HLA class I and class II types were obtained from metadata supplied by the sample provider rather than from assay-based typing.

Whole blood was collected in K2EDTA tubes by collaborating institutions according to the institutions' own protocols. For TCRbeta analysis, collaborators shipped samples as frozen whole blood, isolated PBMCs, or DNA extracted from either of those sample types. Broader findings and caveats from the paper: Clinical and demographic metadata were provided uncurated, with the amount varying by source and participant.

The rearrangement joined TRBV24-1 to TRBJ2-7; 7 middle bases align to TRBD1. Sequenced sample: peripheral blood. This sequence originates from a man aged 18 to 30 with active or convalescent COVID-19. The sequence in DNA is TGTGCCACCAGTAGCCCGGGACAGCATTCTTGCGAGCAGTACTTC. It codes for CATSSPGQHSCEQYF.